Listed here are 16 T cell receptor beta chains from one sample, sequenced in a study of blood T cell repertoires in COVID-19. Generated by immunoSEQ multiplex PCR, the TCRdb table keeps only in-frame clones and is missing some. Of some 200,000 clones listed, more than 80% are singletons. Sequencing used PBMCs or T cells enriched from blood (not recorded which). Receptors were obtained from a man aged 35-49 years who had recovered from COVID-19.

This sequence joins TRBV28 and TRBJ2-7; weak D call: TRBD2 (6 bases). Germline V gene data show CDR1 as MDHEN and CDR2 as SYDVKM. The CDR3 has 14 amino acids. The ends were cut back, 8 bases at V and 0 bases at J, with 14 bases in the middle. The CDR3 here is CASSRGGSSYEQYF. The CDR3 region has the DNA TGTGCCAGCTCCCGTGGGGGGAGCTCCTACGAGCAGTACTTC.

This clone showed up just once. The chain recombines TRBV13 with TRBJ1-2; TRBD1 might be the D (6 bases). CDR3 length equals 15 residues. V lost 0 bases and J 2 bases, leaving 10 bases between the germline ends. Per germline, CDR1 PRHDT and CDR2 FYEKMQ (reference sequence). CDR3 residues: CASSLGNTGNYGYTF. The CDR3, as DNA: TGTGCCAGCAGCTTAGGAAACACAGGGAACTATGGCTACACCTTC.

CDR3 coding DNA: TGTGCCAGCAGCTCGGGACAGGCTGGGGCCAACGTCCTGACTTTC. It yields the protein CASSSGQAGANVLTF. The chain carries TRBV7-8 and TRBJ2-6; TRBD1 agrees at 8 bases. The CDR3 length is 15 residues. The germline CDR1 and CDR2 sequences are SGHVS and FQNEAQ. Trimming took 4 bases from V and 2 from J; bases not matched to a gene: 1.

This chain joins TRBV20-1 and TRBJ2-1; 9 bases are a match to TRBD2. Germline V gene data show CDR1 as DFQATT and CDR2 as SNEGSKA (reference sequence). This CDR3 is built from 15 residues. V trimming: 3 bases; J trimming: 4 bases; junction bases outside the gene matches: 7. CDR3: CSASGGRAKYNEQFF. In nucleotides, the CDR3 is TGCAGTGCTAGTGGCGGGAGGGCCAAGTACAATGAGCAGTTCTTC.

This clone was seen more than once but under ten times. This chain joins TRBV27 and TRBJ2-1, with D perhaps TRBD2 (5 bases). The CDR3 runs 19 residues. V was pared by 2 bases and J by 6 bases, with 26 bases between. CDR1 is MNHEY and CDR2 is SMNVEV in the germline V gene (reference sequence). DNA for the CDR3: TGTGCCAGCAGTTTACTTGGTAGCGTATTCGGGCTATTTGGCAATGAGCAGTTCTTC. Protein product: CASSLLGSVFGLFGNEQFF.

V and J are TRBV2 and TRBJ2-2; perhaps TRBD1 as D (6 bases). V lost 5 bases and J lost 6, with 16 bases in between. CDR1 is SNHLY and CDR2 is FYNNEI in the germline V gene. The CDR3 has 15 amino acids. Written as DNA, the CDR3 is TGTGCCAGCAGTTTGGGAAACAGGGCCTCCGGGGAGCTGTTTTTT. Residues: CASSLGNRASGELFF. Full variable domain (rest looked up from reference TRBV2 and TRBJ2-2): EPEVTQTPSHQVTQMGQEVILRCVPISNHLYFYWYRQILGQKVEFLVSFYNNEISEKSEIFDDQFSVERPDGSNFTLKIRSTKLEDSAMYFCASSLGNRASGELFFGEGSRLTVL.

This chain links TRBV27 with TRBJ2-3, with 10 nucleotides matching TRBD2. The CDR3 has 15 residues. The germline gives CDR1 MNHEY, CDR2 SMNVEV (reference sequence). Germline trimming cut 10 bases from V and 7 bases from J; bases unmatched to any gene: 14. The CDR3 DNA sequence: TGTGCCACCGCCCTCTCGAGCGGGAGGGCCTATACGCAGTATTTT. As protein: CATALSSGRAYTQYF.

The chain's CDR3 is CASSARQGRGSPLHF. The CDR3 nucleotides read TGTGCCAGCAGTGCCCGACAGGGAAGAGGGTCACCCCTCCACTTT. The chain joins TRBV27 to TRBJ1-6; 7 nucleotides match TRBD1. V lost 5 bases and J lost 10; bases outside the gene matches: 11. CDR1 MNHEY and CDR2 SMNVEV come from the germline V gene (reference sequence). The CDR3 sequence is 15 residues long.

Here the CDR3 reads CASRGGTNYGYTF. DNA of the CDR3: TGCGCCAGCAGGGGGGGGACCAACTATGGCTACACCTTC. The V call is TRBV5-1, the J call TRBJ1-2; possibly TRBD1 for D (5 bases). The germline V and J ends were trimmed by 5 bases and 2 bases, with 10 bases remaining between them. The germline CDR1 and CDR2 sequences are SGHRS and YFSETQ. The length of the CDR3 is 13 residues.

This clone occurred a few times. The CDR3 loop is CASSPGLAGAGTQYF. CDR3 in DNA: TGCGCCAGCAGCCCCGGACTAGCGGGAGCTGGTACGCAGTATTTT. V gene TRBV5-1 combines with J gene TRBJ2-3, with 13 bases lining up with TRBD2. The J segment lost 8 bases and the V segment lost 4 bases, leaving 7 bases of the junction unmatched. CDR3 length: 15 amino acids. Germline values: CDR1 SGHRS, CDR2 YFSETQ.

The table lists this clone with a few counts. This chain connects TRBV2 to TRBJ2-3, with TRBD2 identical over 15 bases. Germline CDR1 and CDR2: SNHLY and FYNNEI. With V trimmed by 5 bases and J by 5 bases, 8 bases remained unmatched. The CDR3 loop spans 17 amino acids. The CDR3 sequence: CASSSRGLAGGGDTQYF. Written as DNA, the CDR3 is TGTGCCAGCAGTTCGAGGGGACTAGCGGGAGGAGGAGATACGCAGTATTTT. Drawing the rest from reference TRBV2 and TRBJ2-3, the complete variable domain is EPEVTQTPSHQVTQMGQEVILRCVPISNHLYFYWYRQILGQKVEFLVSFYNNEISEKSEIFDDQFSVERPDGSNFTLKIRSTKLEDSAMYFCASSSRGLAGGGDTQYFGPGTRLTVL.

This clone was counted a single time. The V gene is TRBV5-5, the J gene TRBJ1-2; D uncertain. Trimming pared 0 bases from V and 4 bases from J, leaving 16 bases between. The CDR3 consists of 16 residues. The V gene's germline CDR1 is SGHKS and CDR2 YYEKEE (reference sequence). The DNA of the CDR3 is TGTGCCAGCAGCTTGGTAGTGGGTCCCGGAGGCTATGGCTACACCTTC. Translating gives CASSLVVGPGGYGYTF. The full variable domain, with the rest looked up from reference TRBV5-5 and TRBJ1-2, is DAGVTQSPTHLIKTRGQQVTLRCSPISGHKSVSWYQQVLGQGPQFIFQYYEKEERGRGNFPDRFSARQFPNYSSELNVNALLLGDSALYLCASSLVVGPGGYGYTFGSGTRLTVV.

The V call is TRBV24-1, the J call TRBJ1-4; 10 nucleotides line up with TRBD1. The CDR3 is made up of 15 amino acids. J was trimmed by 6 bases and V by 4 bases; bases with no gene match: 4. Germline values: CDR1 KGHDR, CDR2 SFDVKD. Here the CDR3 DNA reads TGTGCCACCAGTGACACCGGGACAGGGGATGAAAAACTGTTTTTT. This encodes CATSDTGTGDEKLFF.

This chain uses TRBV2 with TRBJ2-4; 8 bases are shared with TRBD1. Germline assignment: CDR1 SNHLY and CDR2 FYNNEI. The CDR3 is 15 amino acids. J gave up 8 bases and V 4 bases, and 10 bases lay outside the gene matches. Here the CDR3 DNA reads TGTGCCAGCAGTGCCCGGACAGGGATGGCAGACATTCAGTACTTC. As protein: CASSARTGMADIQYF.

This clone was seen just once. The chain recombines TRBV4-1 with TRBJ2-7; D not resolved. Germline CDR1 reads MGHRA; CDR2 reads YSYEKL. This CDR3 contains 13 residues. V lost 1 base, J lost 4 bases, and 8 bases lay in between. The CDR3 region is CASSQGVGYEQYF. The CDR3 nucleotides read TGCGCCAGCAGCCAAGGGGTCGGGTACGAGCAGTACTTC.

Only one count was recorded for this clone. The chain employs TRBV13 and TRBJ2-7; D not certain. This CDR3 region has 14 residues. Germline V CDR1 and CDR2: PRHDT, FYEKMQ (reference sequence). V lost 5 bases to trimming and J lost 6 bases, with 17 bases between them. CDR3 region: CASSESNLSGEQYF. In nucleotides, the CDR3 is TGTGCCAGCAGCGAGAGCAACCTATCCGGCGAGCAGTACTTC.